These 25 T cell receptor beta chains originate from one sample sequenced in a study of T-cell memory formation after mild COVID-19. One entry per CDR3 protein, called by TCRdb with MiXCR from the 5' RACE reads. The table includes 190,000 or so distinct CDR3 sequences, around 21% detected once. Sequencing used PBMCs or a T cell subset sorted from them (not recorded which). The receptors shown here come from an adult woman who had mild COVID-19 (a few samples of this study predate the infection). Cell type and time point are not known.

This clonotype was seen ten or more times. The V and J genes are TRBV15 and TRBJ1-2; 12 positions match TRBD1. The CDR3 sequence is 16 residues long. The V segment lost 1 base and the J segment 5 bases; nucleotides outside the gene matches: 5. CDR1 is LNHNV, CDR2 YYDKDF, per germline (reference sequence). Here the CDR3 reads CATSRGGTGGSYGYTF. The CDR3 coding sequence is TGTGCCACCAGCAGAGGTGGGACAGGGGGCTCTTATGGCTACACCTTC.

The chain combines TRBV6-5 with TRBJ2-5, with TRBD1 identical over 7 bases. This CDR3 contains 15 residues. CDR1 is MNHEY, CDR2 SVGAGI, per germline. V lost 0 bases, J lost 0 bases, and 1 base stayed unmatched. The CDR3 is CASSYSDRYQETQYF. The CDR3 bases are TGTGCCAGCAGTTACTCGGACAGGTACCAAGAGACCCAGTACTTC.

The rearrangement links TRBV6-5 to TRBJ2-7, with 7 bases matching TRBD1. The CDR3 consists of 14 residues. The V segment lost 8 bases and the J segment 2 bases; nucleotides outside the gene matches: 9. Germline values: CDR1 MNHEY, CDR2 SVGAGI. The DNA of the CDR3 is TGTGCCAGCGCCTACTCCGGGACAGCCTACGAGCAGTACTTC. Translated, it gives CASAYSGTAYEQYF.

This clonotype was detected a few times. The V call is TRBV15, the J call TRBJ2-1, with a weak D call TRBD1 (6 bases). V was trimmed by 0 bases and J by 4 bases, leaving 16 bases between them. This CDR3 is 17 amino acids long. CDR1 is LNHNV, CDR2 YYDKDF, per germline (reference sequence). The CDR3 bases are TGTGCCACCAGCAGAGATGCAGGGGCTTTGTTATACAATGAGCAGTTCTTC. This sequence encodes CATSRDAGALLYNEQFF.

The chain carries TRBV24-1 and TRBJ2-2; no clear D gene. This CDR3 has 12 amino acids. V gave up 6 bases and J gave up 7 bases, with 8 bases separating them. CDR1 and CDR2 from the germline V gene are KGHDR and SFDVKD. CDR3 sequence (DNA): TGTGCCACCAGTATCCTTGGCGGGGAGCTGTTTTTT. The encoded protein is CATSILGGELFF.

The CDR3 loop reads CASSISGTDYNEQFF. In nucleotides, the CDR3 is TGTGCCAGTAGTATTTCGGGGACAGATTACAATGAGCAGTTCTTC. The rearrangement links TRBV19 to TRBJ2-1, with 7 nucleotides matching TRBD1. The trim removed 3 bases at V and 4 bases at J, leaving 6 bases unmatched. CDR3 size: 15 residues. Germline V gene data show CDR1 as LNHDA and CDR2 as SQIVND (reference sequence).

This clonotype has just a few counts. The chain is built from TRBV7-6 and TRBJ1-1; D not resolved. Per germline, CDR1 SGHVS and CDR2 FNYEAQ. The CDR3 contains 14 residues. The V and J ends lost 1 base and 5 bases respectively, with 11 bases between them. CDR3 amino acids: CASSLETLGTEAFF. CDR3 coding DNA: TGTGCCAGCAGCTTAGAGACCCTAGGGACTGAAGCTTTCTTT. The full variable domain, rest sourced from reference TRBV7-6 and TRBJ1-1, is GAGVSQSPRYKVTKRGQDVALRCDPISGHVSLYWYRQALGQGPEFLTYFNYEAQQDKSGLPNDRFSAERPEGSISTLTIQRTEQRDSAMYRCASSLETLGTEAFFGQGTRLTVV.

This rearrangement joins TRBV4-1 to TRBJ1-4, with unresolved D. The V gene lost 2 bases and the J gene lost 7 bases, with 14 bases spanning the gap. CDR1 is MGHRA, CDR2 YSYEKL, per germline. The CDR3 has 15 residues. CDR3 bases: TGCGCCAGCAGCCAAAGGGATAGGGCGGGTGAAAAACTGTTTTTT. Its translation: CASSQRDRAGEKLFF.

This clonotype turned up a few times. The chain carries TRBV24-1 and TRBJ2-7; D is unresolved. The germline gives CDR1 KGHDR, CDR2 SFDVKD. Trimming stripped 0 bases from V and 7 bases from J, with 6 bases between. The CDR3 totals 12 residues. The CDR3 spells CATSDLREEQYF. Here the CDR3 DNA reads TGTGCCACCAGTGATTTGCGCGAGGAGCAGTACTTC.

The J gene is TRBJ2-3, the V gene TRBV12-3 or TRBV12-4; TRBD2 matches 10 bases. The V and J ends lost 6 bases and 4 bases, in that order; junction bases with no gene match: 25. This CDR3 contains 21 residues. The CDR3 coding sequence is TGTGCCAGCAGGAGCCCCTATCCGGGACAGAGAGCGGGGGGGCTCCCAGATACGCAGTATTTT. Protein product: CASRSPYPGQRAGGLPDTQYF.

This clonotype was observed a single time. J is TRBJ1-1 and V is TRBV29-1; 7 nucleotides line up with TRBD1. Germline lookup yields CDR1 SQVTM and CDR2 ANQGSEA. This CDR3 is 12 amino acids long. V shed 4 bases, J shed 4 bases, and the junction held 3 bases outside the gene matches. This chain's CDR3 is CSVARGGTEAFF. CDR3 DNA sequence: TGCAGCGTTGCCAGGGGGGGCACTGAAGCTTTCTTT. Based on the CDR3 plus reference TRBV29-1 and TRBJ1-1, the full variable domain is SAVISQKPSRDICQRGTSLTIQCQVDSQVTMMFWYRQQPGQSLTLIATANQGSEATYESGFVIDKFPISRPNLTFSTLTVSNMSPEDSSIYLCSVARGGTEAFFGQGTRLTVV.

The chain uses TRBV6-1 and TRBJ1-5, with D maybe TRBD1 (5 bases). CDR1 and CDR2 (germline): MNHNS, SASEGT. V was shortened by 6 bases and J by 3 bases, with 12 bases between the two germline ends. The CDR3 runs to 14 residues. The CDR3 spells CASRQGYLNQPQHF. The CDR3 DNA reads as TGTGCCAGCAGGCAGGGTTACCTCAATCAGCCCCAGCATTTT.

This clonotype showed up just a few times. The chain joins TRBV12-3 or TRBV12-4 to TRBJ2-1, with D possibly TRBD2 on 5 matching bases. The CDR3 runs 17 residues. The V gene lost 3 bases and the J gene lost 6 bases, with 21 bases spanning the gap. In DNA form, the CDR3 reads TGTGCCAGCAGTTTGAGGTTAGCGTTGGGCAGTAGCAATGAGCAGTTCTTC. Translation gives CASSLRLALGSSNEQFF.

The gene calls are TRBV4-1 and TRBJ2-1, with 7 bases fitting TRBD2. J was trimmed by 7 bases and V by 4 bases; bases with no gene match: 7. The CDR3 covers 14 residues. Germline CDR1 reads MGHRA; CDR2 reads YSYEKL. The CDR3 coding sequence is TGCGCCAGCAGCCGAGGGACTACCCCTAATGAGCAGTTCTTC. Translating gives CASSRGTTPNEQFF.

V usage is TRBV4-1 and J usage is TRBJ1-1, with TRBD1 as a possible D gene (5 bases). The CDR3 has 14 amino acids. V lost 0 bases and J lost 1, with 6 bases in between. The V gene's germline CDR1 is MGHRA and CDR2 YSYEKL. The DNA of the CDR3 is TGCGCCAGCAGCCAAGAGGGGCAGAACACTGAAGCTTTCTTT. Amino acids: CASSQEGQNTEAFF.

The rearrangement links TRBV5-6 to TRBJ1-1; TRBD1 might be the D (5 bases). CDR1 is SGHDT, CDR2 YYEEEE, per germline. V was clipped by 0 bases and J by 2 bases, with 8 bases between them. This CDR3 has 14 residues. CDR3 region: CASSLDGGNTEAFF. CDR3 in DNA: TGTGCCAGCAGCTTGGATGGGGGAAACACTGAAGCTTTCTTT.

V gene TRBV10-3 combines with J gene TRBJ2-3; no clear D gene. The length of the CDR3 is 13 residues. V shed 0 bases and J shed 3 bases, with 4 bases lying between them. Germline V gene lookup returns CDR1 ENHRY and CDR2 SYGVKD. The CDR3, as DNA: TGTGCCATCAGTGAGTCGGAAACAGATACGCAGTATTTT. Amino acids: CAISESETDTQYF.

The gene calls are TRBV4-1 and TRBJ1-3, with D possibly TRBD1 on 5 matching bases. CDR1 and CDR2 from the germline V gene are MGHRA and YSYEKL. The CDR3 consists of 15 residues. Trimming removed 1 base at V and 6 bases at J, with 13 bases between. The CDR3 DNA is TGCGCCAGCAGCCAAGGAAGGCAGGACATAAACACCATATATTTT. This codes for CASSQGRQDINTIYF.

V gene TRBV9 combines with J gene TRBJ2-1; 9 bases are a match to TRBD2. Germline CDR1 SGDLS, CDR2 YYNGEE. There are 15 residues in the CDR3. V shed 4 bases and J 5 bases; nucleotides not matched to a gene: 7. The CDR3 sequence is CASSPRTSANNEQFF. The CDR3 DNA sequence: TGTGCCAGCAGCCCCCGGACTAGCGCAAACAATGAGCAGTTCTTC. The variable domain in full, completed from reference TRBV9 and TRBJ2-1, reads DSGVTQTPKHLITATGQRVTLRCSPRSGDLSVYWYQQSLDQGLQFLIQYYNGEERAKGNILERFSAQQFPDLHSELNLSSLELGDSALYFCASSPRTSANNEQFFGPGTRLTVL.

In this sample, this clonotype turned up a few times. The chain couples TRBV7-2 to TRBJ2-5; either TRBD1 or TRBD2 may fit D (6 bases each). Germline V lookup: CDR1 SGHTA, CDR2 FQGNSA. V was cut by 2 bases and J by 5 bases, with 12 bases left in between. The CDR3 covers 14 residues. CDR3 residues: CASSLMGGAETQYF. In DNA form, the CDR3 reads TGTGCCAGCAGCTTAATGGGGGGCGCGGAGACCCAGTACTTC.

The rearrangement uses TRBV29-1 and TRBJ2-7; D ambiguous. V gave up 5 bases and J gave up 2 bases, with 7 bases separating them. The germline gives CDR1 SQVTM, CDR2 ANQGSEA. The CDR3 extends over 11 amino acids. CDR3 loop: CSVQRTYEQYF. The CDR3 DNA reads TGCAGCGTTCAAAGAACCTACGAGCAGTACTTC.

This clonotype was picked up one time. V is TRBV27 and J is TRBJ2-2, with D tentatively TRBD2 (6 bases). This CDR3 region has 13 residues. Germline CDR1 is MNHEY and CDR2 is SMNVEV (reference sequence). The V and J ends lost 3 bases and 6 bases respectively, with 8 bases between them. Written as DNA, the CDR3 is TGTGCCAGCAGTTTGTCGGGGGCCGGGGAGCTGTTTTTT. It encodes CASSLSGAGELFF.

The gene calls are TRBV20-1 and TRBJ2-2; 8 positions match TRBD2. The CDR3 spans 14 residues. V was pared by 3 bases and J by 6 bases, with 6 bases of the junction left unmatched. CDR1 is DFQATT and CDR2 is SNEGSKA in the germline V gene (reference sequence). The CDR3 spells CSARAREGAGELFF. CDR3 in DNA: TGCAGTGCTAGGGCTCGGGAGGGAGCCGGGGAGCTGTTTTTT.

There are a few counts of this clonotype. The chain is built from TRBV4-2 and TRBJ2-1; 7 bases align to TRBD2. The CDR3 covers 17 residues. The junction had 5 bases not matched to a gene; V was cut back by 0 bases and J by 0 bases. CDR1 LGHNA and CDR2 YNFKEQ come from the germline V gene. The CDR3 spells CASSQDPAGISYNEQFF. The CDR3 nucleotides are TGTGCCAGCAGCCAAGATCCAGCGGGAATCTCCTACAATGAGCAGTTCTTC.

This chain joins TRBV20-1 and TRBJ2-1; D ambiguous. Deletions cut 5 bases from V and 0 bases from J, with 17 bases between. The CDR3 totals 16 residues. Germline loops: CDR1 DFQATT, CDR2 SNEGSKA (reference sequence). CDR3 amino acids: CSARGDFQRSYNEQFF. The CDR3 coding sequence is TGCAGTGCTCGCGGTGACTTCCAACGCTCCTACAATGAGCAGTTCTTC.